This TCR beta chain is from a study of shared clonotypes between healthy human individuals. Overall study context: Donors consisted of a couple of women and three men between 18 and 49. Overall study findings and caveats: It was observed that roughly 4.8% of naive CD4 clonotypes were shared across a few donors. Donors were few, which limited the genetic and exposure-history diversity represented.

Germline CDR1 SGHAT, CDR2 FQNNGV. The CDR3 has 10 amino acids. Trimming stripped 8 bases from V and 9 bases from J, with 9 bases between. Naive CD8 isolation took CD45RO-negative cells positively selected for CCR7 and excluded terminally differentiated effector memory CD45RA+ cells. In the authors' workflow: With immunoSEQ giving junction-only sequences and no quality scores, filtering differed. Assay: immunoSEQ multiplex PCR; the TCRdb copy retains only in-frame clones and omits some. V and J calls and clone size are copied from that table; D and trimming were computed from the DNA. The profile shows over 2 million clones, about 95% of them singletons. Concerning this clone: Antigen: not known.

The chain recombines TRBV11-2 with TRBJ2-3, with D perhaps matching TRBD1 (6 bases). Specimen: naive CD8+ T cells sorted from blood. The TCR sequence derives from a man aged 18-30 years in good health. The CDR3 DNA reads as TGTGCCAGCGAGGGGGTAACGCAGTATTTT. Translated: CASEGVTQYF.